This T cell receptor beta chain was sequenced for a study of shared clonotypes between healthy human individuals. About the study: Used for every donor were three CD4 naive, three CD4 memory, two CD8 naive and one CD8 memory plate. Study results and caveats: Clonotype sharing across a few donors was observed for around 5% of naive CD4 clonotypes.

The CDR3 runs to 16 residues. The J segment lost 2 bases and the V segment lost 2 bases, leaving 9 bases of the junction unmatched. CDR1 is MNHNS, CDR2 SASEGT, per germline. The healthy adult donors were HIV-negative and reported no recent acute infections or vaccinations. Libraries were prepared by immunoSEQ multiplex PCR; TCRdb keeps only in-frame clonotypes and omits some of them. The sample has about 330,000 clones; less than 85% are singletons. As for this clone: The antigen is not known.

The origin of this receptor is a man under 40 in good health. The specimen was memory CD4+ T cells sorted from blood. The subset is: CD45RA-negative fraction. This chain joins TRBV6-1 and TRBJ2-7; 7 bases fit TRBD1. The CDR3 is CASSERVPGQAYEQYF. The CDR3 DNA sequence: TGTGCCAGCAGTGAACGGGTTCCCGGACAGGCCTACGAGCAGTACTTC.